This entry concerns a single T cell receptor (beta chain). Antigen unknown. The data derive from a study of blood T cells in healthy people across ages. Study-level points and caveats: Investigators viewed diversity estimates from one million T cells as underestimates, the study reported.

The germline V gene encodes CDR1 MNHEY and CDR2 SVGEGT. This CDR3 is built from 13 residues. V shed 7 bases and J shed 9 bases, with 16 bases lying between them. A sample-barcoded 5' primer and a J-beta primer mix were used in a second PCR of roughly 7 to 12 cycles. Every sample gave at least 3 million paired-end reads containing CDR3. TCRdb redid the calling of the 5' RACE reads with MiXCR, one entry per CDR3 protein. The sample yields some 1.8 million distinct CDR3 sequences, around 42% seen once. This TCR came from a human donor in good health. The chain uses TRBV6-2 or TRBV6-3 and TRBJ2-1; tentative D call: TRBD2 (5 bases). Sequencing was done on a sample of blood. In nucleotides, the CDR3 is TGTGCCAGCACCCCGGGCGGGTTTGGTGAGCAGTTCTTC. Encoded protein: CASTPGGFGEQFF.